One TCR beta chain is described in this entry. This sample was taken from a study of T cell changes during pregnancy in multiple sclerosis. Some clones are missing from TCRdb's copy, which holds only in-frame ones; the method was immunoSEQ multiplex PCR. The data contain some 74,000 clones, around 94% of them seen just once; the ten biggest clones take up about 2.5%. After removal of 0 bases from V and 3 bases from J, the junction contained 3 bases not matched to a gene. The CDR3 has 15 residues. Germline CDR1 and CDR2: MRHNA and SNTAGT. This sample comprised peripheral blood, obtained before pregnancy. The receptor comes from a female donor with multiple sclerosis, enrolled in a pregnancy study. The chain employs TRBV6-4 and TRBJ2-3; TRBD1 aligns across 7 bases. The CDR3 coding sequence is TGTGCCAGCAGTGACTCGACAGGGAGTACAGATACGCAGTATTTT. Translation gives CASSDSTGSTDTQYF.